A single sample is the source of the 13 T cell receptor beta chains below, sequenced in a study of identical twins (dated by TCRdb to the mid-2010s). The library was produced with 5' RACE. TCRdb records Illumina HiSeq 2000 as the sequencer. TCRdb reprocessing: public reads trimmed at Q25 with fastp, clones called with MiXCR, in-frame beta chains kept. A single entry per CDR3 protein holds the most common genes and DNA from its merged rows. For this sample there are more than 250,000 distinct CDR3 sequences; more than 6.5% appear just once. In total, the top ten clones hold approximately 2.1% of the sample. The same sample was also studied in work on yellow fever vaccine responses in identical twins.

Sequencing was carried out using memory (CD45RO+) T cells sorted from blood. The cell subset or site label corresponds to: CD45RO+ enriched T cells. Receptor source: a woman aged 18-29 years in good health.

This clonotype has just a few counts. This CDR3 reads CAVSDTWFGTEAFF. The CDR3, as DNA: TGTGCCGTATCTGACACATGGTTCGGCACTGAAGCTTTCTTT. The chain carries TRBV6-2 or TRBV6-3 and TRBJ1-1; D is unresolved. Trimming left V 11 bases short and J 4 bases short, with 20 bases between. CDR1 and CDR2 (germline): MNHEY, SVGEGT. This CDR3 region has 14 residues.

This chain links TRBV11-2 with TRBJ2-7, with 8 bases fitting TRBD1. The CDR3 totals 14 residues. V gave up 5 bases and J gave up 2 bases; unmatched junction bases: 5. Per the germline V gene, CDR1 is SGHAT and CDR2 is FQNNGV. The CDR3 region has the DNA TGTGCCAGCAGCCCCCGACAGGGGACCTACGAGCAGTACTTC. Translation gives CASSPRQGTYEQYF.

The J gene is TRBJ2-6, the V gene TRBV6-1; D remains unclear. CDR3 length: 18 amino acids. The germline gives CDR1 MNHNS, CDR2 SASEGT. Trimming left V 5 bases short and J 1 base short, with 18 bases between. The CDR3 DNA sequence: TGTGCCAGCAGTAGTCTACGGGTAAGGATGTCTGGGGCCAACGTCCTGACTTTC. Translation: CASSSLRVRMSGANVLTF.

V gene TRBV2 combines with J gene TRBJ1-2, with 7 positions matching TRBD1. The CDR3 has 14 amino acids. The ends lost 6 bases at V and 3 bases at J; junction bases unmatched: 7. The germline V gene encodes CDR1 SNHLY and CDR2 FYNNEI. CDR3 region: CASSGDSQYYGYTF. CDR3 bases: TGTGCCAGCAGCGGGGACAGCCAATACTATGGCTACACCTTC.

This clonotype was seen ten or more times. The rearrangement joins TRBV20-1 to TRBJ1-1, with D perhaps TRBD1 (6 bases). V dropped 2 bases and J dropped 0 bases, with 13 bases sitting between them. The CDR3 consists of 15 residues. From germline, CDR1 is DFQATT and CDR2 SNEGSKA (reference sequence). The CDR3 spells CSARHPDSMNTEAFF. The CDR3, as DNA: TGCAGTGCTAGACACCCGGACAGCATGAACACTGAAGCTTTCTTT.

The chain joins TRBV4-1 to TRBJ2-5; 8 bases are shared with TRBD1. Germline V gives CDR1 MGHRA, CDR2 YSYEKL. Trimming cost V 1 base and J 2 bases; bases outside gene matches: 6. The CDR3 spans 16 residues. The CDR3 coding sequence is TGCGCCAGCAGCCAAGGCGGCAGGGGGCTGCAAGAGACCCAGTACTTC. Translating gives CASSQGGRGLQETQYF.

This clonotype was recorded many times. The chain joins TRBV12-3 or TRBV12-4 to TRBJ2-3; D is perhaps TRBD2 (5 bases). This CDR3 is built from 16 residues. V lost 4 bases and J 2 bases, leaving 16 bases between the germline ends. This CDR3 reads CASSSRLSGNTDTQYF. The CDR3 coding sequence is TGTGCCAGCAGTTCACGACTAAGCGGAAACACAGATACGCAGTATTTT.

This clonotype was counted many times. The chain combines TRBV3-1 with TRBJ2-2; tentatively, D is TRBD1 (6 bases). This CDR3 region has 16 residues. Trimming removed 4 bases from V and 0 bases from J, with 12 bases in between. Germline loops: CDR1 LGHDT, CDR2 YNNKEL (reference sequence). The CDR3 region is CASSPPGDTNTGELFF. CDR3 DNA: TGTGCCAGCAGCCCCCCTGGGGACACGAACACCGGGGAGCTGTTTTTT.

In its sample, this clonotype was seen many times. The chain carries TRBV12-3 or TRBV12-4 and TRBJ2-5; 11 bases align to TRBD1. This CDR3 region has 14 residues. J gave up 4 bases and V 6 bases, and 4 bases lay outside the gene matches. The CDR3 DNA reads TGTGCCAGCAGCTGGACAGGGGGCACAGAGACCCAGTACTTC. Residues: CASSWTGGTETQYF.

The sample holds a few counts of this clonotype. The V and J genes are TRBV19 and TRBJ2-2; maybe TRBD1 (6 bases). Looked up from germline, CDR1 is LNHDA and CDR2 is SQIVND (reference sequence). This CDR3 has 14 residues. V lost 6 bases, J lost 3 bases, and 11 bases lay in between. The CDR3 bases are TGTGCCAGTAGGAATCCAGGGGACACCGGGGAGCTGTTTTTT. It is translated as CASRNPGDTGELFF.

The table lists this clonotype with many counts. The chain has TRBV2 and TRBJ2-1; 7 nucleotides agree with TRBD2. Germline values: CDR1 SNHLY, CDR2 FYNNEI. This CDR3 region has 13 residues. V lost 8 bases, J lost 5 bases, and 6 bases stayed unmatched. The CDR3 protein is CASHSGNNNEQFF. The CDR3 coding sequence is TGTGCCAGCCACAGCGGGAACAACAATGAGCAGTTCTTC.

The rearrangement uses TRBV7-2 and TRBJ2-2; D may be TRBD2 (5 bases). This CDR3 spans 15 amino acids. Germline values: CDR1 SGHTA, CDR2 FQGNSA. The V end lost 2 bases, the J end lost 0 bases, and 7 bases lay between the germline ends. CDR3 region: CASSLTRANTGELFF. In nucleotides, the CDR3 is TGTGCCAGCAGCTTAACTAGGGCGAACACCGGGGAGCTGTTTTTT.

The chain joins TRBV12-3 or TRBV12-4 to TRBJ1-2; TRBD1 agrees at 7 bases. V lost 11 bases to trimming and J lost 2 bases; unmatched junction nucleotides: 20. The CDR3 spans 17 residues. The CDR3 sequence is CAFSYYNLTGQNYGYTF. The CDR3 nucleotides are TGTGCCTTCAGCTACTACAACCTGACAGGGCAGAACTATGGCTACACCTTC.